Each of the 4 T cell receptor beta chains below was sequenced from the same sample in a study of cytomegalovirus exposure and HLA in healthy donors. PCR involved 60 Vbeta and 13 Jbeta primers. TCRdb's copy holds only in-frame clones and misses some; the assay was immunoSEQ multiplex PCR. The sample has under 200,000 clones, about 80% seen once. The sequencing input was PBMCs. These receptors were taken from a man aged 60 to 75 in good health and CMV-seronegative.

The V gene is TRBV19, the J gene TRBJ2-7; TRBD2 is a possible D gene (5 bases). Trimming left V 1 base short and J 4 bases short, with 8 bases between. CDR1 is LNHDA and CDR2 is SQIVND in the germline V gene (reference sequence). The CDR3 spans 13 residues. The CDR3 region has the DNA TGTGCCAGTAGTATAGGAGGGCAGTACGAGCAGTACTTC. Its translation: CASSIGGQYEQYF.

This clone was counted a few times. The DNA of the CDR3 is TGTGCCAGCAGCCAACGACAGGGCTGGAACACTGAAGCTTTCTTT. Translation: CASSQRQGWNTEAFF. V usage is TRBV6-5 and J usage is TRBJ1-1, with 7 bases identical to TRBD1. The V gene end was trimmed by 6 bases and the J gene end by 1 base; junction bases not matched to a gene: 8. The CDR3 contains 15 residues. Germline assignment: CDR1 MNHEY and CDR2 SVGAGI.

The V and J genes are TRBV6-1 and TRBJ2-6; the D gene is possibly TRBD2 (6 bases). Between the trimmed V and J ends, which lost 8 bases and 2 bases, there was a span of 10 bases. The CDR3 spans 14 residues. Germline values: CDR1 MNHNS, CDR2 SASEGT. Here the CDR3 DNA reads TGTGCCAGCTCGGGCGGGGCTGGGGCCAACGTCCTGACTTTC. Translating gives CASSGGAGANVLTF.

The chain is built from TRBV19 and TRBJ1-1; D gene ambiguous. CDR3 length: 15 amino acids. Per germline, CDR1 LNHDA and CDR2 SQIVND (reference sequence). Trimming took off 0 bases at V and 2 bases at J, with 10 bases between the two ends. Here the CDR3 DNA reads TGTGCCAGTAGTATAGATTCAGGTTTTAACACTGAAGCTTTCTTT. Its translation: CASSIDSGFNTEAFF.